The sequence of this T cell receptor (beta chain) was determined in a study of cytomegalovirus exposure and HLA in healthy donors. Broader study findings: Most of the CMV-associated TCR beta chains (in a later analysis) appeared to be HLA-restricted. Among the sequence variants, a highly shared cluster was likely an artifact of sequencing.

The CDR3 has 18 residues. Trimming cost V 2 bases and J 2 bases; bases outside gene matches: 13. Germline V CDR1 and CDR2: LGHNA, YNFKEQ. As concerns this clone: Its antigen is not known.

Amplification used 60 Vbeta primers and 13 Jbeta primers. The data were produced by immunoSEQ multiplex PCR, yet TCRdb's version contains in-frame clones alone and is incomplete. In the table there are roughly 150,000 clones, 70% of which are singletons. The chain employs TRBV4-2 and TRBJ2-7; 9 nucleotides align to TRBD2. Sequenced sample: PBMCs. This sequence was found in a woman younger than 45 in good health and CMV-seronegative. The CDR3 coding sequence is TGTGCCAGCAGCCAACTTGGGACTAGCTCCTCGCTACCCTACGAGCAGTACTTC. Protein: CASSQLGTSSSLPYEQYF.